In this sample, the clone carrying this TCR beta chain turned up many times. This record belongs to a study of CD8 T cells in ankylosing spondylitis. The germline V gene encodes CDR1 SGDLS and CDR2 YYNGEE. V shed 3 bases, J shed 7 bases, and the junction held 6 bases outside the gene matches. CDR3 size: 15 residues. Making the TCR beta libraries involved quantitative 5'-RACE with molecular barcodes. TCRdb re-called the 5' RACE reads with MiXCR, one entry per CDR3 protein. Here the sample spans 25,000 to 30,000 distinct CDR3 sequences, 5.3% being singletons. The receptor was isolated from a female donor with ankylosing spondylitis or in good health (not recorded which). V is TRBV9 and J is TRBJ2-7; 14 nucleotides match TRBD2. Sequenced sample: blood, either unsorted or a sorted T cell fraction (not recorded which). CDR3 sequence (DNA): TGTGCCAGCAGCGGAACGACTAGCGGGAGGGGAGAGCAGTACTTC. Its translation is CASSGTTSGRGEQYF.